This TCR beta chain appears in the sequencing data of a study of T cells in Graves' hyperthyroidism and ophthalmopathy. General study points: Most thyroid clonotypes expanded above 0.001 appeared in blood too. Median prediction lead before ophthalmopathy onset was around seven months with the model.

Researchers amplified the TCR beta CDR3 regions from RNA transcripts. HTBI primers were the set used in a first-round RT-PCR of the TCR CDR3. TCRdb re-called the multiplex PCR reads with MiXCR, one entry per CDR3 protein. The sample has more than 500,000 distinct CDR3 sequences; 14% are singletons. Germline V gene data show CDR1 as SNHLY and CDR2 as FYNNEI. Between the trimmed V and J ends, which lost 1 base and 8 bases, there was a span of 11 bases. This CDR3 comprises 14 residues. The study enrolled patients aged 18 to 65 with newly diagnosed hyperthyroidism of under 2 months' duration. As concerns this clonotype: Its antigen is unidentified.

The TCR originated in a woman in her thirties or forties with Graves' hyperthyroidism. This sequence joins TRBV2 and TRBJ1-4; D ambiguous. The source material was blood. The CDR3 loop reads CASSEDPRWEKLFF. Written as DNA, the CDR3 is TGTGCCAGCAGTGAAGACCCCCGTTGGGAAAAACTGTTTTTT.